This T cell receptor beta chain was profiled in a study of blood T cells in healthy people across ages. The authors ran a second PCR of about 6 to 11 cycles using a sample-barcoded 5' primer and a J-beta primer mix. TCRdb itself ran the 5' RACE reads through MiXCR, one entry per CDR3 protein. The sample records roughly 800,000 distinct CDR3 sequences, about 53% being singletons. The sample consisted of blood. The receptor was isolated from a man aged 80 or over in good health.

CDR3 DNA: TGCGCCAGCAGCGACGGTAGCGGAGCTAGTTACGAGCAGTACTTC. This translates into CASSDGSGASYEQYF. The chain combines TRBV5-1 with TRBJ2-7, with D possibly TRBD2 on 6 matching bases. Trimming pared 4 bases from V and 4 bases from J, leaving 18 bases between. The CDR3 is made up of 15 amino acids. Germline V CDR1 and CDR2: SGHRS, YFSETQ.